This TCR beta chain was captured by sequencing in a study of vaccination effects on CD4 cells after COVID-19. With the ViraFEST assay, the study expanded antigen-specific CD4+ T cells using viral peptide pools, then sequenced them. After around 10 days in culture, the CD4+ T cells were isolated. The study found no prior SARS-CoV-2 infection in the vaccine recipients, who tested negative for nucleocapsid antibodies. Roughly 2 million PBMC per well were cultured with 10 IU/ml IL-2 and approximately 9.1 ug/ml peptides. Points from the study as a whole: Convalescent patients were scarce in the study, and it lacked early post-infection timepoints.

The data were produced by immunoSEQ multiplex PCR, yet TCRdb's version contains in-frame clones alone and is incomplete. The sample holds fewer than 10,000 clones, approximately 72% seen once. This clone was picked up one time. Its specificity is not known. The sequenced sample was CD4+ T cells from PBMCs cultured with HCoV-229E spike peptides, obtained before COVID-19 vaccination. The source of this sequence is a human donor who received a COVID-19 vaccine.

This CDR3 is CASSPVGQPGEQYF. CDR3 DNA sequence: TGCGCCAGCAGCCCGGTTGGACAGCCCGGCGAGCAGTACTTC. V and J are TRBV4-1 and TRBJ2-7; perhaps TRBD1 as D (6 bases). This CDR3 comprises 14 residues. The V gene's germline CDR1 is MGHRA and CDR2 YSYEKL. V lost 4 bases and J 6 bases, leaving 16 bases between the germline ends.